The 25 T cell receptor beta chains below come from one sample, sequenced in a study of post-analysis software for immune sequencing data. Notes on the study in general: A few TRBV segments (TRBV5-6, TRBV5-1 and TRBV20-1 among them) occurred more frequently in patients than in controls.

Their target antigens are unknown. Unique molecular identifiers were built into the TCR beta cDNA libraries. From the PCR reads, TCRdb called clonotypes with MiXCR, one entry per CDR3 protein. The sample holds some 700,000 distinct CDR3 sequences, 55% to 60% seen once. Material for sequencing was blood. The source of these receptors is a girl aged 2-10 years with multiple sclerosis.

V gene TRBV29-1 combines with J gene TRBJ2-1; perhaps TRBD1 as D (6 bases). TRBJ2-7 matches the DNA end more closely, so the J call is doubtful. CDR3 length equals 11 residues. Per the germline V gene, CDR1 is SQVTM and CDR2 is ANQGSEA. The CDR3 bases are TGCAGCGGAGGGGGAGTGGGAGAGCAGTACTTC. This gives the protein CSGGGVGEQYF.

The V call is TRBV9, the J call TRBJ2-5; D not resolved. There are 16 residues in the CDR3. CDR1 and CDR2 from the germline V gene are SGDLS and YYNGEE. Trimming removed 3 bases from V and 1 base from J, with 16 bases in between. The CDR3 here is CASSGTLRRSQETQYF. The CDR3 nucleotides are TGTGCCAGCAGCGGTACCCTTAGACGGAGCCAAGAGACCCAGTACTTC.

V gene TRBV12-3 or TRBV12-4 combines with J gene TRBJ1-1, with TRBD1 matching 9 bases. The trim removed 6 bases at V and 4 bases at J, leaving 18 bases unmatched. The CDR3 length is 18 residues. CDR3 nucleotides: TGTGCCAGCAGGTTCCAAACCCGGGACAGGGTACGGGGCACTGAAGCTTTCTTT. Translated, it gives CASRFQTRDRVRGTEAFF.

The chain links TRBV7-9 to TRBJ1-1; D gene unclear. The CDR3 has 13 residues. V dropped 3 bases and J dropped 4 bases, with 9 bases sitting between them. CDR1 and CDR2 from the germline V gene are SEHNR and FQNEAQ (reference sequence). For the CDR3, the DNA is TGTGCCAGCAGCTTCGGGGTCGGCACTGAAGCTTTCTTT. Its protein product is CASSFGVGTEAFF.

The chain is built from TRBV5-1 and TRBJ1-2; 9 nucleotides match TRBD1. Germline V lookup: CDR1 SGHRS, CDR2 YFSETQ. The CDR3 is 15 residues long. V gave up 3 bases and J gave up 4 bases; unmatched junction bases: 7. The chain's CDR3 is CASSSGTGTSYGYTF. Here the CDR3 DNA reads TGCGCCAGCAGCTCAGGGACAGGGACAAGCTATGGCTACACCTTC.

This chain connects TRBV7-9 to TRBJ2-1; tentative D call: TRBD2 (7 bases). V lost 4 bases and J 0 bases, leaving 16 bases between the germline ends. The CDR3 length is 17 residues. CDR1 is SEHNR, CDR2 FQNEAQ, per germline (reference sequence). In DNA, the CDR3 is TGTGCCAGCAGCTCGCTAGGGGGGGTGAGCTCCTACAATGAGCAGTTCTTC. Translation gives CASSSLGGVSSYNEQFF.

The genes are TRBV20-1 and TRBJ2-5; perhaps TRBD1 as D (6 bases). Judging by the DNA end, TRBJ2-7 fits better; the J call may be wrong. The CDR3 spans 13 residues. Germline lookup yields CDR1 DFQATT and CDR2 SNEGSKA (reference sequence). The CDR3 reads CSAREGGRGEQYF. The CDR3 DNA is TGCAGTGCTAGAGAGGGCGGCAGGGGCGAGCAGTACTTC.

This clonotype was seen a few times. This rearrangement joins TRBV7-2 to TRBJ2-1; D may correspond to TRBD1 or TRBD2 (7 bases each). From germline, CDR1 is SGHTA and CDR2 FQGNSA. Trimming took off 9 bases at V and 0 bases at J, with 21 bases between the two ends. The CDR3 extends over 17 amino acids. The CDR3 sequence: CASNIKPGGGSYNEQFF. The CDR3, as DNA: TGTGCCAGTAACATCAAACCAGGGGGGGGCTCCTACAATGAGCAGTTCTTC.

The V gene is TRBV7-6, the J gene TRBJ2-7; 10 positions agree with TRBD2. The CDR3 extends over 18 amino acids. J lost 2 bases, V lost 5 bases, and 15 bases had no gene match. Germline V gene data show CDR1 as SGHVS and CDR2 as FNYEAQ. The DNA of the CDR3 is TGTGCCAGCAGCCCGGGGCCTAGCGGGAGACCCGCGGCCTACGAGCAGTACTTC. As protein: CASSPGPSGRPAAYEQYF.

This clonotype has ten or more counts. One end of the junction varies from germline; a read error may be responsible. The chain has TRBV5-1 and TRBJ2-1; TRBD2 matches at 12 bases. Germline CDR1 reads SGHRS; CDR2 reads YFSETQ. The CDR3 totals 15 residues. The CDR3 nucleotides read TGTGCCAGCAGCCTAGGACTAGCGGGATATAATGAGCAGTTCTTC. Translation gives CASSLGLAGYNEQFF.

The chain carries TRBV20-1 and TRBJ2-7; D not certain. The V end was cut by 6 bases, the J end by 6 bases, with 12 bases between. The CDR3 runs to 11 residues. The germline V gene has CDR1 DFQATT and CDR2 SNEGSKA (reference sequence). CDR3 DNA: TGCAGTGCCGTCGCCACAGTCGAGCAGTACTTC. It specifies CSAVATVEQYF.

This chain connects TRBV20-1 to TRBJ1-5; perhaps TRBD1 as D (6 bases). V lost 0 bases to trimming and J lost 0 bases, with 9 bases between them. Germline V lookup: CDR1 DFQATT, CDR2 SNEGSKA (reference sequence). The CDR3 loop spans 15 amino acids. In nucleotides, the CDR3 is TGCAGTGCTAGAGATAGGGGGGATAGCAATCAGCCCCAGCATTTT. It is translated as CSARDRGDSNQPQHF.

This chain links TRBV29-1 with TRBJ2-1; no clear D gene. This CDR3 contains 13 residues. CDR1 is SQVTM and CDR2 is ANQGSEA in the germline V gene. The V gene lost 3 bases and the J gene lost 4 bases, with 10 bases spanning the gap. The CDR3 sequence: CSVDGFKYNEQFF. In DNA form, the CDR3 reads TGCAGCGTTGACGGCTTTAAGTACAATGAGCAGTTCTTC.

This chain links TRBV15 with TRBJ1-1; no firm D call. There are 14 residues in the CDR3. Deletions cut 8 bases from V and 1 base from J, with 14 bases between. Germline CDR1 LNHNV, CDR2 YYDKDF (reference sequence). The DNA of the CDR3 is TGTGCCACCGGCCGGCTAGGTGCGAACACTGAAGCTTTCTTT. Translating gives CATGRLGANTEAFF. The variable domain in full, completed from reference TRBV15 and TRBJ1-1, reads DAMVIQNPRYQVTQFGKPVTLSCSQTLNHNVMYWYQQKSSQAPKLLFHYYDKDFNNEADTPDNFQSRRPNTSFCFLDIRSPGLGDTAMYLCATGRLGANTEAFFGQGTRLTVV.

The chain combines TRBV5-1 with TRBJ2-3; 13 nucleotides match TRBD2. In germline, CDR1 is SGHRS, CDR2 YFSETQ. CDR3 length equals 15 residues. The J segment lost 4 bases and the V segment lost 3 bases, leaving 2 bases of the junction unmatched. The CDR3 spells CASSWTSGSADTQYF. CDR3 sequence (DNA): TGCGCCAGCAGCTGGACTAGCGGGAGCGCAGATACGCAGTATTTT.

Here the CDR3 DNA reads TGCAGTGCAACCGACAGGGGCCGCAAAACAGATACGCAGTATTTT. Its protein product is CSATDRGRKTDTQYF. The chain links TRBV20-1 to TRBJ2-3; TRBD1 agrees at 8 bases. CDR1 is DFQATT, CDR2 SNEGSKA, per germline (reference sequence). The CDR3 is 15 amino acids. Unmatched junction bases numbered 11, after V lost 6 bases and J lost 3 bases.

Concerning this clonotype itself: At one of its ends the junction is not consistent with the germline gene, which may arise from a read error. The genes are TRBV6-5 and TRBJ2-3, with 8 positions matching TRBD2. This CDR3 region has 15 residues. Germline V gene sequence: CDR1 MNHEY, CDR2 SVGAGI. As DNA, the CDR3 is TGTGCCAGCAGTTATAAGGGACTAGGCACAGATGCGCAGTATTTT. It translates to CASSYKGLGTDAQYF.

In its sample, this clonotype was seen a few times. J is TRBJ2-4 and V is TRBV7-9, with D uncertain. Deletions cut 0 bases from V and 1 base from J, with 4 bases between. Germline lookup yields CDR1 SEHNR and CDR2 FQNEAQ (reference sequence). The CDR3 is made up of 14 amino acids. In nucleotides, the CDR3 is TGTGCCAGCAGCTTAGCAGGGGCCAAAAACATTCAGTACTTC. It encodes CASSLAGAKNIQYF.

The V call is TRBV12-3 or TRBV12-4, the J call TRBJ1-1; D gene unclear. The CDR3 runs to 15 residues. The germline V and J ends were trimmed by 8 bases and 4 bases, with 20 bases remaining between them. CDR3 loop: CASRTSPPGTTEAFF. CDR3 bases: TGTGCCAGCCGGACCTCCCCCCCGGGCACCACTGAAGCTTTCTTT.

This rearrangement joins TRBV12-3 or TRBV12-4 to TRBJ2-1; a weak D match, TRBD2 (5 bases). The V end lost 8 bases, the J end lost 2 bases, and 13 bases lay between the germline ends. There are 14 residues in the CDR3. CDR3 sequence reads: CASWKDWPYNEQFF. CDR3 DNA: TGTGCCAGCTGGAAGGACTGGCCCTACAATGAGCAGTTCTTC.

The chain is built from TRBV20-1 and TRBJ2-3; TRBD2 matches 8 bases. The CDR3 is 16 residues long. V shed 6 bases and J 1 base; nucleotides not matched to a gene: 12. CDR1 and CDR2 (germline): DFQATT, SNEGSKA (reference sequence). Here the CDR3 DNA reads TGCAGTGCGCCGGGACTAGTGGGAGGGCGCACAGATACGCAGTATTTT. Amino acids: CSAPGLVGGRTDTQYF.

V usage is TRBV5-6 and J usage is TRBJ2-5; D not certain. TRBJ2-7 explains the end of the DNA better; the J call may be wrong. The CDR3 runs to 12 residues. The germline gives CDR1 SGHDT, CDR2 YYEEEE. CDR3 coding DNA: TGTGCCAGCAGCGACTTCAACGGCGAGCAGTACTTC. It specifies CASSDFNGEQYF.

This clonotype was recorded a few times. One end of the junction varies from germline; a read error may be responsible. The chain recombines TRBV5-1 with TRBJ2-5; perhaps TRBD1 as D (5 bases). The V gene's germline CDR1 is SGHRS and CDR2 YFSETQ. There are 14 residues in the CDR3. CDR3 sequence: CASSPQANQETQYF. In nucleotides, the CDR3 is TGCGCCAGCAGCCCACAGGCTAACCAGGAGACCCAGTACTTC.

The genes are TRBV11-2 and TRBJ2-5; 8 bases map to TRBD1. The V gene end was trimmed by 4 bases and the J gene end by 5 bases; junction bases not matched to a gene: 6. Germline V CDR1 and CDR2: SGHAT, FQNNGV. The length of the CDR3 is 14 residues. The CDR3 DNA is TGTGCCAGCAGCTACTACAGGGGGTTGGAGACCCAGTACTTC. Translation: CASSYYRGLETQYF.

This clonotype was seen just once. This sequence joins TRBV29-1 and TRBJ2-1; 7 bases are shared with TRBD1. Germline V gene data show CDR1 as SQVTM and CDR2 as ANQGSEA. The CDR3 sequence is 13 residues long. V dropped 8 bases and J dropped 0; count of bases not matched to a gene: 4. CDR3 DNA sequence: TGCAGCTCTCGGGACAGCTCCTACAATGAGCAGTTCTTC. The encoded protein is CSSRDSSYNEQFF.